Following are 30 T cell receptor beta chains from one sample sequenced in a study of identical twins. TCRdb ran MiXCR on the 5' RACE reads and lists one entry per CDR3 protein. The sample lists 700,000 or so distinct CDR3 sequences; approximately 9% were seen once. These data were also filed under a second study, of yellow fever vaccine responses in identical twins.

Source material: PBMCs. The origin of the receptors is a young woman in good health.

The CDR3, as DNA: TGTGCCAGCAGTTACTCGAGTCCCGGGGACAGGGGTCACGAGACCCAGTACTTC. Its translation is CASSYSSPGDRGHETQYF. The chain couples TRBV6-5 to TRBJ2-5, with 10 bases that match TRBD1. This CDR3 spans 18 amino acids. CDR1 and CDR2 (germline): MNHEY, SVGAGI. V lost 0 bases to trimming and J lost 5 bases; unmatched junction nucleotides: 12.

This clonotype was seen ten or more times. The V and J genes are TRBV6-1 and TRBJ1-2; TRBD1 aligns across 10 bases. With 6 bases clipped from V and 7 bases from J, the junction kept 8 bases outside the gene matches. Germline CDR1 reads MNHNS; CDR2 reads SASEGT. The CDR3 spans 14 residues. For the CDR3, the DNA is TGTGCCAGCAGGACACCGGGACAGGGGTTTGGCTACACCTTC. Its translation: CASRTPGQGFGYTF.

This clonotype was seen many times. The chain recombines TRBV28 with TRBJ2-3; D not resolved. V lost 2 bases, J lost 2 bases, and 5 bases lay in between. This CDR3 spans 13 amino acids. Germline V gives CDR1 MDHEN, CDR2 SYDVKM. The CDR3 coding sequence is TGTGCCAGCAGTTTAGTGGTCACAGATACGCAGTATTTT. This translates into CASSLVVTDTQYF.

This clonotype was observed a handful of times. CDR3 DNA sequence: TGCGCCAGCAGCCAAGAGCCACTAGCTCTCATGCAGTATTTT. Translation gives CASSQEPLALMQYF. The chain recombines TRBV4-3 with TRBJ2-3, with D maybe TRBD2 (6 bases). Germline CDR1 LGHNA, CDR2 YSLEER. The CDR3 sequence is 14 residues long. Trimming cost V 0 bases and J 11 bases, with 15 bases left between them.

The rearrangement links TRBV7-8 to TRBJ1-5; D is unclear. V was cut by 1 base and J by 4 bases, with 14 bases left in between. There are 16 residues in the CDR3. Germline V CDR1 and CDR2: SGHVS, FQNEAQ. CDR3 sequence: CASSLGAEPVNQPQHF. The CDR3 region has the DNA TGTGCCAGCAGCTTAGGGGCAGAACCAGTTAATCAGCCCCAGCATTTT.

This clonotype was seen repeatedly, ten times or more. The CDR3 reads CATSRDGTGKNIQYF. CDR3 nucleotide sequence: TGTGCCACCAGCAGAGATGGGACAGGGAAAAACATTCAGTACTTC. This sequence joins TRBV15 and TRBJ2-4; 9 bases are shared with TRBD1. V was pared by 0 bases and J by 4 bases, with 1 base of the junction left unmatched. The germline gives CDR1 LNHNV, CDR2 YYDKDF (reference sequence). The CDR3 runs 15 residues.

The sample holds a few counts of this clonotype. The chain carries TRBV7-9 and TRBJ2-3; 8 positions agree with TRBD2. Germline V CDR1 and CDR2: SEHNR, FQNEAQ (reference sequence). The J segment lost 6 bases and the V segment lost 5 bases, leaving 4 bases of the junction unmatched. The CDR3 has 13 amino acids. Here the CDR3 DNA reads TGTGCCAGCAGCCCAGCGGGGGCCGATACGCAGTATTTT. Its protein product is CASSPAGADTQYF.

This chain links TRBV20-1 with TRBJ2-7; 15 nucleotides align to TRBD2. CDR1 DFQATT and CDR2 SNEGSKA come from the germline V gene (reference sequence). The V segment lost 6 bases and the J segment 5 bases; nucleotides outside the gene matches: 8. The length of the CDR3 is 15 residues. The CDR3 loop reads CSAGTSGRKSHEQYF. The DNA of the CDR3 is TGCAGTGCAGGGACTAGCGGGAGGAAGTCGCACGAGCAGTACTTC.

This clonotype showed up just a few times. This chain links TRBV11-2 with TRBJ2-7; no reliable D call. CDR1 and CDR2 (germline): SGHAT, FQNNGV. V was shortened by 1 base and J by 2 bases, with 6 bases between the two germline ends. This CDR3 has 13 amino acids. The CDR3 region has the DNA TGTGCCAGCAGCTTAGCGGCCCCCTACGAGCAGTACTTC. Translating it yields CASSLAAPYEQYF.

This clonotype showed up many times. The chain uses TRBV14 and TRBJ1-3; unclear D gene. V was trimmed by 0 bases and J by 0 bases, leaving 6 bases between them. From germline, CDR1 is SGHDN and CDR2 FVKESK. This CDR3 is 15 amino acids long. CDR3 sequence (DNA): TGTGCCAGCAGCCAAGAGCCGGGCTCTGGAAACACCATATATTTT. This translates into CASSQEPGSGNTIYF.

The chain joins TRBV7-3 to TRBJ2-1; tentatively, D is TRBD2 (6 bases). The CDR3 extends over 16 amino acids. The germline CDR1 and CDR2 sequences are SGHTA and FQGTGA. V gave up 5 bases and J gave up 4 bases, with 18 bases separating them. The CDR3 sequence: CASSPFWGVTYNEQFF. In DNA form, the CDR3 reads TGTGCCAGCAGCCCCTTTTGGGGGGTAACATACAATGAGCAGTTCTTC.

This clonotype came up many times. The chain carries TRBV29-1 and TRBJ2-3, with TRBD1 identical over 7 bases. Germline trimming cut 5 bases from V and 2 bases from J; bases unmatched to any gene: 7. The CDR3 is 14 residues long. Germline assignment: CDR1 SQVTM and CDR2 ANQGSEA. The chain's CDR3 is CSVRDSLYTDTQYF. The DNA for the CDR3 is TGCAGCGTTCGGGACAGTCTCTACACAGATACGCAGTATTTT.

This clonotype was observed a handful of times. CDR3 coding DNA: TGTGCCAGCACTCGCGCAGGGATAAACTATGGCTACACCTTC. Translated, it gives CASTRAGINYGYTF. The chain recombines TRBV7-9 with TRBJ1-2; TRBD1 might be the D (5 bases). The CDR3 consists of 14 residues. The V and J ends lost 7 bases and 2 bases respectively, with 14 bases between them. Germline lookup yields CDR1 SEHNR and CDR2 FQNEAQ (reference sequence). The full variable domain, with the rest looked up from reference TRBV7-9 and TRBJ1-2, is DTGVSQNPRHKITKRGQNVTFRCDPISEHNRLYWYRQTLGQGPEFLTYFQNEAQLEKSRLLSDRFSAERPKGSFSTLEIQRTEQGDSAMYLCASTRAGINYGYTFGSGTRLTVV.

This clonotype was picked up many times. V is TRBV29-1 and J is TRBJ2-5; D may be TRBD2 (6 bases). The germline V and J ends were trimmed by 5 bases and 5 bases, with 18 bases remaining between them. CDR1 SQVTM and CDR2 ANQGSEA come from the germline V gene. The CDR3 runs 14 residues. The chain's CDR3 is CSVLRTVGGETQYF. CDR3 DNA sequence: TGCAGCGTTCTAAGGACTGTGGGAGGCGAGACCCAGTACTTC.

The sample holds a few counts of this clonotype. The chain couples TRBV7-6 to TRBJ2-7; 8 bases fit TRBD2. Germline CDR1 and CDR2: SGHVS and FNYEAQ. With 1 base clipped from V and 6 bases from J, the junction kept 11 bases outside the gene matches. This CDR3 region has 16 residues. The CDR3 region is CASSLVQAGAFGEQYF. Written as DNA, the CDR3 is TGTGCCAGCAGCTTAGTACAAGCGGGGGCGTTCGGCGAGCAGTACTTC.

As regards this clonotype: One end of the junction varies from germline; a read error may be responsible. This sequence joins TRBV7-7 and TRBJ2-2, with a tentative D call TRBD1 (6 bases). This CDR3 contains 16 residues. Germline V CDR1 and CDR2: SSHAT, FNYEAQ (reference sequence). The CDR3 protein is CASSSPQGANTGELFF. The CDR3 DNA reads TGTGCTAGCAGCTCGCCACAGGGTGCGAACACCGGGGAGCTGTTTTTT.

This clonotype was observed many times. This sequence joins TRBV11-2 and TRBJ2-1; 8 nucleotides align to TRBD2. This CDR3 spans 15 amino acids. Unmatched junction bases numbered 12, after V lost 4 bases and J lost 10 bases. CDR1 is SGHAT and CDR2 is FQNNGV in the germline V gene. CDR3 in DNA: TGTGCCAGCAGCTCAGCCGGGACTAGTAGCGGCGAGCAGTTCTTC. This codes for CASSSAGTSSGEQFF.

The CDR3 nucleotides are TGTGCCAGCAGTGAGGGACTAGCATGGGCTGAGCAGTTCTTC. It translates to CASSEGLAWAEQFF. The rearrangement links TRBV28 to TRBJ2-1; 9 nucleotides line up with TRBD2. This CDR3 contains 14 residues. Germline V lookup: CDR1 MDHEN, CDR2 SYDVKM. V shed 5 bases, J shed 9 bases, and the junction held 8 bases outside the gene matches.

This clonotype has ten or more counts. The V gene is TRBV4-1, the J gene TRBJ2-5; a possible D gene is TRBD1 (6 bases). CDR3 length equals 14 residues. Trimming shortened V by 0 bases and J by 1 base, and 6 bases separated the two germline ends. Germline CDR1 and CDR2: MGHRA and YSYEKL. Here the CDR3 DNA reads TGCGCCAGCAGCCAAGACAGGGGCCAAGAGACCCAGTACTTC. Residues: CASSQDRGQETQYF.

The chain is built from TRBV28 and TRBJ2-1, with D unclear. The V gene lost 8 bases and the J gene lost 7 bases, with 9 bases spanning the gap. Germline-derived CDR1 and CDR2 are MDHEN and SYDVKM. This CDR3 region has 11 residues. The CDR3 here is CASYSLNEQFF. Written as DNA, the CDR3 is TGTGCCAGCTACAGTCTGAATGAGCAGTTCTTC.

The chain joins TRBV6-1 to TRBJ1-2; D unclear. Germline CDR1 is MNHNS and CDR2 is SASEGT. The CDR3 totals 14 residues. V lost 6 bases to trimming and J lost 3 bases, with 14 bases between them. The CDR3 bases are TGTGCCAGCAGCACCGTTACTGGGGACTATGGCTACACCTTC. Its translation is CASSTVTGDYGYTF.

This chain links TRBV27 with TRBJ2-7, with 7 bases matching TRBD2. Trimming cost V 8 bases and J 7 bases; bases outside gene matches: 14. The CDR3 has 14 residues. CDR1 is MNHEY, CDR2 SMNVEV, per germline (reference sequence). Here the CDR3 DNA reads TGTGCCAGCTCCTCCGGGGGGATACCGTGGGAGCAGTACTTC. Amino acid sequence: CASSSGGIPWEQYF.

This clonotype came up many times. The chain combines TRBV7-9 with TRBJ1-1; 10 nucleotides agree with TRBD1. Germline CDR1 and CDR2: SEHNR and FQNEAQ (reference sequence). The trim removed 1 base at V and 1 base at J, leaving 0 bases unmatched. This CDR3 spans 15 amino acids. The CDR3 reads CASSLGDRGNTEAFF. CDR3 nucleotides: TGTGCCAGCAGCTTAGGGGACAGGGGGAACACTGAAGCTTTCTTT.

Only a few counts were recorded for this clonotype. The chain joins TRBV27 to TRBJ2-7; the D is unclear. CDR3 size: 15 residues. CDR1 and CDR2 from the germline V gene are MNHEY and SMNVEV (reference sequence). V was shortened by 4 bases and J by 2 bases, with 15 bases between the two germline ends. CDR3 residues: CASSSQALSTYEQYF. In nucleotides, the CDR3 is TGTGCCAGCAGTTCCCAAGCTTTAAGTACCTACGAGCAGTACTTC.

This clonotype has ten or more counts. This chain joins TRBV5-1 and TRBJ2-1, with TRBD1 identical over 8 bases. Germline CDR1 reads SGHRS; CDR2 reads YFSETQ. The CDR3 contains 16 residues. The J segment lost 5 bases and the V segment lost 0 bases, leaving 7 bases of the junction unmatched. The CDR3 reads CASSLAGQGANNEQFF. The CDR3 DNA follows: TGCGCCAGCAGCTTGGCCGGGCAGGGGGCGAACAATGAGCAGTTCTTC.

The chain combines TRBV12-3 or TRBV12-4 with TRBJ2-7; D is unclear. This CDR3 is 14 amino acids long. V was trimmed by 5 bases and J by 2 bases, leaving 13 bases between them. The CDR3 loop reads CASSPVTDTYEQYF. In DNA, the CDR3 is TGTGCCAGCAGTCCAGTGACGGATACCTACGAGCAGTACTTC.

The chain uses TRBV29-1 and TRBJ2-7; 8 bases are a match to TRBD1. The junction had 9 bases not matched to a gene; V was cut back by 6 bases and J by 2 bases. The CDR3 is 14 amino acids. Germline CDR1 and CDR2: SQVTM and ANQGSEA. This CDR3 reads CSVAGQGLAYEQYF. The CDR3 DNA is TGCAGCGTAGCAGGACAGGGTCTCGCCTACGAGCAGTACTTC.

This clonotype was seen a handful of times. CDR3 nucleotides: TGTGCCAGCAGCACCTTACCCGGGAGCCAAGAGACCCAGTACTTC. It is translated as CASSTLPGSQETQYF. The J gene is TRBJ2-5, the V gene TRBV9; the D gene is possibly TRBD2 (6 bases). Germline CDR1 reads SGDLS; CDR2 reads YYNGEE. Between the trimmed V and J ends, which lost 4 bases and 1 base, there was a span of 14 bases. The CDR3 totals 15 residues.

This clonotype was found a few times. The chain combines TRBV11-3 with TRBJ2-2, with 11 bases fitting TRBD2. The CDR3 is made up of 16 amino acids. The V and J ends lost 3 bases and 6 bases, in that order; junction bases with no gene match: 6. Per germline, CDR1 SGHNT and CDR2 YENEEA. The CDR3 region has the DNA TGTGCCAGCAGCTTCGGACTAGCGGGTCCTCCCGGGGAGCTGTTTTTT. It encodes CASSFGLAGPPGELFF.

This clonotype was recorded many times. The V gene is TRBV25-1, the J gene TRBJ2-3; the D gene is possibly TRBD2 (5 bases). The V end was cut by 4 bases, the J end by 7 bases, with 18 bases between. The germline V gene encodes CDR1 MGHDK and CDR2 SYGVNS. The CDR3 contains 15 residues. The CDR3 nucleotides read TGTGCCAGCAGTGCAATTGGACTGTCTGGAAATACGCAGTATTTT. Translation gives CASSAIGLSGNTQYF. The whole variable domain, remainder taken from reference TRBV25-1 and TRBJ2-3, is EADIYQTPRYLVIGTGKKITLECSQTMGHDKMYWYQQDPGMELHLIHYSYGVNSTEKGDLSSESTVSRIRTEHFPLTLESARPSHTSQYLCASSAIGLSGNTQYFGPGTRLTVL.